One sample yielded the 21 T cell receptor beta chains listed below, sequenced in a study of cytomegalovirus exposure and HLA in healthy donors. Researchers ran the PCR with 60 Vbeta and 13 Jbeta primers. Measured with immunoSEQ multiplex PCR; TCRdb has only the in-frame clones, and not every one. The data show about 120,000 clones, approximately 8% seen once. The source material was PBMCs. These receptors originate from a woman aged 40 to 50 in good health and CMV-seropositive.

V and J are TRBV6-6 and TRBJ2-2; the match to TRBD2 covers 10 bases. CDR3 length equals 15 residues. With V trimmed by 5 bases and J by 4 bases, 4 bases remained unmatched. Germline V lookup: CDR1 MNHNY, CDR2 SVGAGI (reference sequence). In DNA, the CDR3 is TGTGCCAGCAGTAGCGGGGGGGCTAGCACCGGGGAGCTGTTTTTT. Translation gives CASSSGGASTGELFF.

V gene TRBV25-1 combines with J gene TRBJ2-7; D gene unclear. This CDR3 spans 11 amino acids. Germline assignment: CDR1 MGHDK and CDR2 SYGVNS. V dropped 6 bases and J dropped 3 bases, with 6 bases sitting between them. Here the CDR3 reads CASSRFYEQYF. CDR3 coding DNA: TGTGCCAGCAGCCGTTTCTACGAGCAGTACTTC.

This clone was recorded a few times. The V call is TRBV7-8, the J call TRBJ1-5; D might be TRBD1 (5 bases). From germline, CDR1 is SGHVS and CDR2 FQNEAQ. This CDR3 contains 14 residues. Trimming removed 3 bases at V and 6 bases at J, with 12 bases between. CDR3 protein: CASSLVQGPQPQHF. As DNA, the CDR3 is TGTGCCAGCAGCTTGGTTCAGGGCCCTCAGCCCCAGCATTTT.

The gene calls are TRBV15 and TRBJ2-7, with 7 bases matching TRBD1. With V trimmed by 5 bases and J by 6 bases, 10 bases remained unmatched. In germline, CDR1 is LNHNV, CDR2 YYDKDF (reference sequence). This CDR3 contains 14 residues. The CDR3 DNA follows: TGTGCCACCAGCCTGGACAGGCACTCGGGCGAGCAGTACTTC. Translated, it gives CATSLDRHSGEQYF.

As to this clone: A junction boundary mismatches the germline segment, possibly from a read error. The rearrangement uses TRBV28 and TRBJ1-2, with 8 bases matching TRBD1. CDR3 length equals 15 residues. The germline V gene has CDR1 MDHEN and CDR2 SYDVKM. The CDR3 region has the DNA TGTGCCAGCAATTTACAGGGGGAAGGATCCTATGGCTACACCTTC. Its translation: CASNLQGEGSYGYTF.

This clone has more than one count but fewer than ten. As DNA, the CDR3 is TGTGCCTGGAGACAGGGGGTCGCCACCGGGGAGCTGTTTTTT. It encodes CAWRQGVATGELFF. The V call is TRBV30, the J call TRBJ2-2; 8 bases match TRBD1. Germline lookup yields CDR1 GTSNPN and CDR2 SVGIG (reference sequence). After removal of 3 bases from V and 4 bases from J, the junction contained 4 bases not matched to a gene. The CDR3 spans 14 residues.

V is TRBV6-1 and J is TRBJ2-1; TRBD2 agrees at 10 bases. Trimming removed 3 bases from V and 4 bases from J; junction bases left unmatched: 18. Germline V gene sequence: CDR1 MNHNS, CDR2 SASEGT. The CDR3 spans 20 residues. Written as DNA, the CDR3 is TGTGCCAGCAGTGATGTGGGGCCTTGGGACGCTAGCGGGGGATACAATGAGCAGTTCTTC. It codes for CASSDVGPWDASGGYNEQFF.

The chain couples TRBV30 to TRBJ2-7; no definite D call. V was clipped by 1 base and J by 3 bases, with 13 bases between them. The CDR3 has 14 amino acids. Germline V CDR1 and CDR2: GTSNPN, SVGIG (reference sequence). CDR3 nucleotide sequence: TGTGCCTGGAGTGCCCCTATGAGGTACTACGAGCAGTACTTC. It codes for CAWSAPMRYYEQYF.

This clone has more than one count but fewer than ten. The rearrangement links TRBV18 to TRBJ1-2; 9 bases fit TRBD1. Germline loops: CDR1 KGHSH, CDR2 LQKENI. CDR3 length: 14 residues. The V segment lost 3 bases and the J segment 4 bases; nucleotides outside the gene matches: 3. CDR3 nucleotide sequence: TGTGCCAGCTCACCGGCGACAGGGGGCTATGGCTACACCTTC. The encoded protein is CASSPATGGYGYTF. Full variable domain (remainder filled in from reference TRBV18 and TRBJ1-2): NAGVMQNPRHLVRRRGQEARLRCSPMKGHSHVYWYRQLPEEGLKFMVYLQKENIIDESGMPKERFSAEFPKEGPSILRIQQVVRGDSAAYFCASSPATGGYGYTFGSGTRLTVV.

Only a few counts were recorded for this clone. The gene calls are TRBV10-1 and TRBJ1-2; 7 positions match TRBD1. V shed 2 bases, J shed 8 bases, and the junction held 8 bases outside the gene matches. Germline V gene data show CDR1 as WNHNN and CDR2 as SYGVQD (reference sequence). The CDR3 length is 14 residues. CDR3 nucleotides: TGCGCCAGCAGTGAGGACAGGGTTGGTGGGGGCTACACCTTC. Encoded protein: CASSEDRVGGGYTF.

The chain has TRBV15 and TRBJ2-7; D remains unclear. CDR1 and CDR2 (germline): LNHNV, YYDKDF (reference sequence). The CDR3 length is 17 residues. The V end lost 0 bases, the J end lost 4 bases, and 19 bases lay between the germline ends. The CDR3 DNA reads TGTGCCACCAGCAGAGATAAAGGTACGGGTGTTCGGTACGAGCAGTACTTC. Translated, it gives CATSRDKGTGVRYEQYF.

This clone was detected a few times. V usage is TRBV25-1 and J usage is TRBJ1-4; D is uncertain. CDR3 size: 16 residues. Trimming cost V 1 base and J 5 bases, with 14 bases left between them. Looked up from germline, CDR1 is MGHDK and CDR2 is SYGVNS. CDR3 nucleotide sequence: TGTGCCAGCAGTGAATTGAGAGCAGGAAGGAATGAAAAACTGTTTTTT. Residues: CASSELRAGRNEKLFF.

This clone was found a few times. V is TRBV18 and J is TRBJ1-2; 9 bases are a match to TRBD1. This CDR3 has 16 amino acids. Trimming took 6 bases from V and 8 from J; bases not matched to a gene: 16. CDR1 is KGHSH, CDR2 LQKENI, per germline. The DNA for the CDR3 is TGTGCCAGCTCGCCTTCGAGGGGACAGGGAGTAGGCGGCTACACCTTC. Its protein product is CASSPSRGQGVGGYTF.

Concerning this clone itself: Here the CDR3 omits its conserved ending phenylalanine or tryptophan, so a read error is the likely source. The chain carries TRBV7-8 and TRBJ2-2, with 10 nucleotides matching TRBD1. V was clipped by 5 bases and J by 6 bases; unmatched bases: 9. The germline CDR1 and CDR2 sequences are SGHVS and FQNEAQ. The CDR3 has 16 residues. CDR3 nucleotide sequence: TGTGCCAGCAGCAAAAGGGGACAGGGGCTCCCCGGGGAGCTGTTTGTT. Protein product: CASSKRGQGLPGELFV.

This clone was seen a few times. This same CDR3 is encoded by further DNA sequences in the sample. This sequence joins TRBV19 and TRBJ2-7, with 8 bases lining up with TRBD1. V was clipped by 9 bases and J by 3 bases; unmatched bases: 4. The length of the CDR3 is 12 residues. In germline, CDR1 is LNHDA, CDR2 SQIVND (reference sequence). CDR3 residues: CASSDRGYEQYF. The CDR3 nucleotides are TGTGCCAGCTCTGACAGGGGCTACGAGCAGTACTTC.

The J gene is TRBJ2-1, the V gene TRBV7-9, with 7 bases identical to TRBD2. Losses at the gene ends were 5 bases for V and 8 bases for J; bases not matched to a gene: 15. Germline V gene sequence: CDR1 SEHNR, CDR2 FQNEAQ (reference sequence). There are 16 residues in the CDR3. Here the CDR3 DNA reads TGTGCCAGCAGCGACTCCCCGCGTGGGGGGGAAGATGAGCAGTTCTTC. It yields the protein CASSDSPRGGEDEQFF.

A few counts support this clone. The CDR3 here is CASSLTGGNEKLFF. The DNA of the CDR3 is TGCGCCAGCAGCTTGACAGGGGGTAATGAAAAACTGTTTTTT. V gene TRBV5-1 combines with J gene TRBJ1-4; 8 nucleotides match TRBD1. Germline values: CDR1 SGHRS, CDR2 YFSETQ. With 1 base clipped from V and 4 bases from J, the junction kept 0 bases outside the gene matches. The CDR3 contains 14 residues.

This clone has a handful of counts. V gene TRBV2 combines with J gene TRBJ1-2; unclear D gene. V shed 7 bases and J shed 0 bases, with 9 bases lying between them. The germline V gene has CDR1 SNHLY and CDR2 FYNNEI. The CDR3 totals 13 residues. The CDR3 coding sequence is TGTGCCAGCATTAACATGGCTAACTATGGCTACACCTTC. Amino acid sequence: CASINMANYGYTF.

V and J are TRBV4-1 and TRBJ2-2; D not certain. Looked up from germline, CDR1 is MGHRA and CDR2 is YSYEKL. V dropped 2 bases and J dropped 7 bases, with 5 bases sitting between them. This CDR3 is built from 12 residues. The CDR3 region has the DNA TGCGCCAGCAGCCAAACTCGCGGGGAGCTGTTTTTT. Protein sequence: CASSQTRGELFF.

The J gene is TRBJ2-2, the V gene TRBV7-6, with 8 bases lining up with TRBD1. Germline trimming cut 5 bases from V and 0 bases from J; bases unmatched to any gene: 8. The CDR3 has 17 amino acids. Germline V lookup: CDR1 SGHVS, CDR2 FNYEAQ. CDR3 protein: CASSVWTQGANTGELFF. The CDR3, as DNA: TGTGCCAGCAGCGTTTGGACACAGGGGGCGAACACCGGGGAGCTGTTTTTT.

The rearrangement joins TRBV5-1 to TRBJ2-7, with D possibly matching TRBD2 (5 bases). The CDR3 totals 13 residues. Trimming shortened V by 0 bases and J by 4 bases, and 8 bases separated the two germline ends. Germline-derived CDR1 and CDR2 are SGHRS and YFSETQ. This CDR3 is CASSLVRGYEQYF. The CDR3 DNA is TGCGCCAGCAGCTTGGTTAGAGGGTACGAGCAGTACTTC.